This T cell receptor beta chain was profiled in a study of blood T cell repertoires in COVID-19. Overall study context: The samples span acute and convalescent COVID-19 from the United States, Italy and Spain. PBMCs, B-cell-depleted T cells, or T cells provided the cDNA or gDNA that made up the material.

The CDR3 is 14 amino acids. Germline CDR1 LNHDA, CDR2 SQIVND (reference sequence). The V and J ends lost 3 bases and 7 bases respectively, with 12 bases between them. Authors' analysis steps: Amplifying reference gene primers gave estimates of nucleated cell counts. Clones were sequenced by immunoSEQ multiplex PCR, and TCRdb holds only the in-frame ones, with some missing. V and J calls plus clone size are reproduced from that table; the DNA served to infer D and trimming. The sample contains approximately 92,000 clones, roughly 75% of which appear only once. The sequence was collected from a man in his forties or fifties who had recovered from COVID-19. The chain joins TRBV19 to TRBJ1-4; D not certain. The sequenced material came from peripheral blood. The CDR3 sequence: CASSILYSSEKLFF. In DNA, the CDR3 is TGTGCCAGTAGTATTTTGTACAGCAGTGAAAAACTGTTTTTT.